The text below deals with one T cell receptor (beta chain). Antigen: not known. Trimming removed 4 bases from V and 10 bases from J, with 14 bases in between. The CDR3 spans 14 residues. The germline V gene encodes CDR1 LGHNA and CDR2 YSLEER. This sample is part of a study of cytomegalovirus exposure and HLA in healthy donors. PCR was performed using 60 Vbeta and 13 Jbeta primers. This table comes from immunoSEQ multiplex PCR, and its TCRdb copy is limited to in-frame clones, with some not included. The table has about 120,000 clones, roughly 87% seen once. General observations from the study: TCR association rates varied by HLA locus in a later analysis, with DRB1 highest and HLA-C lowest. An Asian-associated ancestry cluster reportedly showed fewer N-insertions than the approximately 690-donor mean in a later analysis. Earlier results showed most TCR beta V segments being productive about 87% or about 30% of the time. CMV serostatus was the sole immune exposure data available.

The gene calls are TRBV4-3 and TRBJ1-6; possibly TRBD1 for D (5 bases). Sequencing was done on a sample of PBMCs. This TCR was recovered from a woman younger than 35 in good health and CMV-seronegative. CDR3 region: CASSLRREGSPLHF. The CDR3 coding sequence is TGCGCCAGCAGCCTCCGCAGGGAGGGATCACCCCTCCACTTT.